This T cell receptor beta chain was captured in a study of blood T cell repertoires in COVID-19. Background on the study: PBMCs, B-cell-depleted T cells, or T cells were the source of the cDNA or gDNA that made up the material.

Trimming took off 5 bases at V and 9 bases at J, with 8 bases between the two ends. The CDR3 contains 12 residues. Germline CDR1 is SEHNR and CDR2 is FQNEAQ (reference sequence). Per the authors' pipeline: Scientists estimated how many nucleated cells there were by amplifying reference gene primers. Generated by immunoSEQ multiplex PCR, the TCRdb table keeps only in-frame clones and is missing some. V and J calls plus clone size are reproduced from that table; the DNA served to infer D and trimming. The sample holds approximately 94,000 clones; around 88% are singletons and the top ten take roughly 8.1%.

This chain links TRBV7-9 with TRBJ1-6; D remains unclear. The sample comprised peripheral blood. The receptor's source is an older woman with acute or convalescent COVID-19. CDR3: CASSPSGSPLHF. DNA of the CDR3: TGTGCCAGCAGCCCCTCCGGTTCACCCCTCCACTTT.